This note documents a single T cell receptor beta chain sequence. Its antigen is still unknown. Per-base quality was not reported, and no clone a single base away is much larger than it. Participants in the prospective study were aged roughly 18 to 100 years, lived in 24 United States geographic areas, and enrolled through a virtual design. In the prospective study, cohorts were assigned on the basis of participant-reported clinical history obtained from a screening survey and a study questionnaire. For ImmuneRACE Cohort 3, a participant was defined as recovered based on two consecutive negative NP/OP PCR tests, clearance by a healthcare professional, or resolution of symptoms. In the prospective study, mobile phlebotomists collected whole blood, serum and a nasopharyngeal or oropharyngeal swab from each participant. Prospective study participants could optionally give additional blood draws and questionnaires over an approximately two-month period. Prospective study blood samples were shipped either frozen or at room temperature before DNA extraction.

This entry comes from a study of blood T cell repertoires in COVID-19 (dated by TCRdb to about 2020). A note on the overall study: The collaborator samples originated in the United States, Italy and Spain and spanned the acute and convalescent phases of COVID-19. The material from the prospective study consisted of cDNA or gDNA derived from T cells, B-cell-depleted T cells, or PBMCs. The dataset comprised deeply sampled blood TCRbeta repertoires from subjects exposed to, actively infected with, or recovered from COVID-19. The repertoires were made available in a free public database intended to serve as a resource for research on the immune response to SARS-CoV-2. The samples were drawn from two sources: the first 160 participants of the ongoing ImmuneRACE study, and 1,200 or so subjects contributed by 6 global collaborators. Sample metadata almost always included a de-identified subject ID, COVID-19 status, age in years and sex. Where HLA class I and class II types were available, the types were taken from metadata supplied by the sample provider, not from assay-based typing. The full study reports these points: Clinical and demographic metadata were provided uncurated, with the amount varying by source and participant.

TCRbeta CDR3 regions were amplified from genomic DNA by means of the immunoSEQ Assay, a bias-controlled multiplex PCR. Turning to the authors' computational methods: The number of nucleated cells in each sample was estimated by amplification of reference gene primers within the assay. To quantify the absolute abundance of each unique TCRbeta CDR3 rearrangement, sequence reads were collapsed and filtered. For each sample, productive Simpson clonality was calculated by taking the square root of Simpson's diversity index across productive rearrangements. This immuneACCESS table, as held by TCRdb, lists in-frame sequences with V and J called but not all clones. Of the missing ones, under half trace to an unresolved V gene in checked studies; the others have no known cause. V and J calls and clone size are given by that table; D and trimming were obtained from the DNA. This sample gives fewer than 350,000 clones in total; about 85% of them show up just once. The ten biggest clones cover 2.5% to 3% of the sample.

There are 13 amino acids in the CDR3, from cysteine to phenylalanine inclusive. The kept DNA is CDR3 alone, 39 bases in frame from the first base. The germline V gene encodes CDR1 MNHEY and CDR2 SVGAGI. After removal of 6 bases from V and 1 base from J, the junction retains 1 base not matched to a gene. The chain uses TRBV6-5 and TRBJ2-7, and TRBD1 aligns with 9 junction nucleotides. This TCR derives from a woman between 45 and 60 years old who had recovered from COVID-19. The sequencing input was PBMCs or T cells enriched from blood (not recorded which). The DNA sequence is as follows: TGTGCCAGCAGGGACAGGGGTTCCTACGAGCAGTACTTC. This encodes CASRDRGSYEQYF.